Presented here are 23 T cell receptor beta chains from one specimen sequenced in a study of stem cell transplantation in POMP-related autoinflammatory disease. Sequencing was performed with immunoSEQ multiplex PCR; in TCRdb, only in-frame clones are kept and a portion is missing. The sample records some 65,000 clones, approximately 91% being singletons. The input for sequencing was CD4+ T cells from PBMCs, taken after stem cell transplantation. These receptors were obtained from a human patient with POMP-related autoinflammation and immune dysregulation (PRAID). Among the T cells, some may be from the graft donor.

The chain joins TRBV19 to TRBJ1-1, with D uncertain. There are 13 residues in the CDR3. V was pared by 9 bases and J by 1 base, with 12 bases between. Germline CDR1 LNHDA, CDR2 SQIVND (reference sequence). The CDR3 loop reads CASAQRENTEAFF. CDR3 DNA: TGTGCCAGCGCACAGAGGGAGAACACTGAAGCTTTCTTT.

The chain combines TRBV9 with TRBJ2-3, with 10 bases lining up with TRBD2. Germline values: CDR1 SGDLS, CDR2 YYNGEE. The CDR3 is 17 amino acids. Germline trimming cut 4 bases from V and 0 bases from J; bases unmatched to any gene: 8. The CDR3 DNA reads TGTGCCAGCAGCTTAGGGCTACTAGCGGGGAGCACAGATACGCAGTATTTT. Protein: CASSLGLLAGSTDTQYF.

The rearrangement joins TRBV10-2 to TRBJ1-5; 9 bases line up with TRBD1. Germline V gives CDR1 WSHSY, CDR2 SAAADI. CDR3 length: 14 amino acids. V lost 2 bases and J lost 6; bases outside the gene matches: 2. CDR3 residues: CASSETGGGQPQHF. As DNA, the CDR3 is TGCGCCAGCAGTGAGACAGGGGGCGGTCAGCCCCAGCATTTT.

V gene TRBV28 combines with J gene TRBJ1-2; possible D gene TRBD1, 6 bases. The V end was cut by 5 bases, the J end by 0 bases, with 25 bases between. This CDR3 is built from 19 residues. The germline V gene encodes CDR1 MDHEN and CDR2 SYDVKM. The CDR3 DNA reads as TGTGCCAGCAGTACCCGTGGTGGGGGCCCAGTCGGGACTAACTATGGCTACACCTTC. Amino acids: CASSTRGGGPVGTNYGYTF.

The J gene is TRBJ2-1, the V gene TRBV5-8; 10 nucleotides agree with TRBD2. Looked up from germline, CDR1 is SGHTS and CDR2 is YDEGEE. The ends lost 1 base at V and 4 bases at J; junction bases unmatched: 2. CDR3 length equals 15 residues. CDR3 protein: CASSLQAGGYNEQFF. For the CDR3, the DNA is TGTGCCAGCAGCTTGCAAGCGGGGGGGTACAATGAGCAGTTCTTC.

V and J are TRBV7-9 and TRBJ1-6; TRBD1 might be the D (6 bases). The germline V gene encodes CDR1 SEHNR and CDR2 FQNEAQ (reference sequence). Trimming removed 2 bases from V and 7 bases from J, with 15 bases in between. The CDR3 consists of 16 residues. CDR3 DNA sequence: TGTGCCAGCAGCTTACGGGGGGTCGGGACAAATTCACCCCTCCACTTT. Translated, it gives CASSLRGVGTNSPLHF.

The V call is TRBV5-1, the J call TRBJ2-5; 13 nucleotides match TRBD2. With the DNA end fitting TRBJ2-7 better, the J assignment may be wrong. Germline lookup yields CDR1 SGHRS and CDR2 YFSETQ. The CDR3 is 14 amino acids. For the CDR3, the DNA is TGCGCCAGCAGCCGCGGACTAGCGGGAGTCGAGCAGTACTTC. It encodes CASSRGLAGVEQYF.

J is TRBJ2-7 and V is TRBV5-4, with TRBD2 as a possible D gene (6 bases). The V end lost 2 bases, the J end lost 4 bases, and 13 bases lay between the germline ends. Looked up from germline, CDR1 is SGHNT and CDR2 is YYREEE (reference sequence). The CDR3 totals 14 residues. The CDR3 nucleotides are TGTGCCAGCAGCTTCGGAGCTGGGACTTACGAGCAGTACTTC. Protein sequence: CASSFGAGTYEQYF.

The chain combines TRBV7-2 with TRBJ1-2, with D maybe TRBD1 (5 bases). This CDR3 contains 13 residues. V was shortened by 2 bases and J by 8 bases, with 12 bases between the two germline ends. Germline-derived CDR1 and CDR2 are SGHTA and FQGNSA. CDR3 amino acids: CASSLRGGGGYTF. The CDR3 DNA reads TGTGCCAGCAGCTTAAGGGGAGGAGGCGGCTACACCTTC.

The CDR3 DNA reads TGCAGCGTTGGAGGGGATCCCTACGAGCAGTACTTC. It encodes CSVGGDPYEQYF. The chain carries TRBV29-1 and TRBJ2-7; either TRBD1 or TRBD2 may supply D (5 bases each). Trimming removed 4 bases from V and 2 bases from J, with 9 bases in between. Germline CDR1 SQVTM, CDR2 ANQGSEA. The CDR3 is made up of 12 amino acids.

The CDR3 nucleotides read TGTGCCAGCAGCCGGATCCGGGACAGGGGCGCTGAAGCTTTCTTT. This encodes CASSRIRDRGAEAFF. V gene TRBV28 combines with J gene TRBJ1-1; TRBD1 agrees at 10 bases. Trimming took 6 bases from V and 6 from J; bases not matched to a gene: 10. The CDR3 has 15 amino acids. Germline values: CDR1 MDHEN, CDR2 SYDVKM.

V gene TRBV3-1 (or the pseudogene TRBV3-2) combines with J gene TRBJ2-5; D unclear. Trimming shortened V by 0 bases and J by 1 base, and 6 bases separated the two germline ends. This CDR3 is 14 amino acids long. Germline V lookup: CDR1 LGHDT, CDR2 YNNKEL (reference sequence). CDR3: CASSQDAVQETQYF. The CDR3 DNA reads as TGTGCCAGCAGCCAAGATGCAGTCCAAGAGACCCAGTACTTC.

The rearrangement joins TRBV28 to TRBJ1-2, with TRBD1 matching over 10 bases. The V and J ends lost 5 bases and 5 bases, in that order; junction bases with no gene match: 5. The germline V gene has CDR1 MDHEN and CDR2 SYDVKM. This CDR3 comprises 14 residues. The CDR3 spells CASSAGTGAYGYTF. In nucleotides, the CDR3 is TGTGCCAGCAGTGCCGGGACAGGGGCGTATGGCTACACCTTC.

This clone is a singleton in its sample. The chain combines TRBV5-8 with TRBJ2-7, with unresolved D. Germline CDR1 and CDR2: SGHTS and YDEGEE. CDR3 size: 11 residues. V lost 2 bases to trimming and J lost 2 bases, with 2 bases between them. CDR3 protein: CASSLPYEQYV. For the CDR3, the DNA is TGTGCCAGCAGCTTACCCTACGAGCAGTACGTC.

The chain combines TRBV3-1 (or the pseudogene TRBV3-2) with TRBJ1-6, with TRBD1 as a possible D gene (5 bases). The V gene lost 6 bases and the J gene lost 1 base, with 13 bases spanning the gap. The germline gives CDR1 LGHDT, CDR2 YNNKEL (reference sequence). The CDR3 consists of 16 residues. In nucleotides, the CDR3 is TGTGCCAGCAGTCCCAGGGTTATGTCCTATAATTCACCCCTCCACTTT. Its translation is CASSPRVMSYNSPLHF.

The rearrangement uses TRBV5-5 and TRBJ1-3; unclear D gene. This CDR3 has 16 residues. Germline values: CDR1 SGHKS, CDR2 YYEKEE (reference sequence). The V end was cut by 0 bases, the J end by 0 bases, with 10 bases between. The chain's CDR3 is CASSLVGTLSGNTIYF. The CDR3 nucleotides are TGTGCCAGCAGCTTGGTGGGCACACTCTCTGGAAACACCATATATTTT. The complete variable domain, with remaining parts taken from reference TRBV5-5 and TRBJ1-3, reads DAGVTQSPTHLIKTRGQQVTLRCSPISGHKSVSWYQQVLGQGPQFIFQYYEKEERGRGNFPDRFSARQFPNYSSELNVNALLLGDSALYLCASSLVGTLSGNTIYFGEGSWLTVV.

This rearrangement joins TRBV3-1 (or the pseudogene TRBV3-2) to TRBJ1-5; D remains unclear. The CDR3 runs to 12 residues. CDR1 and CDR2 (germline): LGHDT, YNNKEL (reference sequence). Trimming shortened V by 1 base and J by 9 bases, and 7 bases separated the two germline ends. The CDR3 DNA reads TGTGCCAGCAGCCAAGGGGGAGGGCCCCAGCATTTT. The encoded protein is CASSQGGGPQHF.

The chain uses TRBV5-1 and TRBJ2-3; D remains unclear. V was shortened by 0 bases and J by 5 bases, with 4 bases between the two germline ends. The CDR3 totals 12 residues. CDR1 and CDR2 from the germline V gene are SGHRS and YFSETQ. DNA of the CDR3: TGCGCCAGCAGCTTGGATGGAGATACGCAGTATTTT. This codes for CASSLDGDTQYF.

V and J are TRBV2 and TRBJ1-5, with 8 bases lining up with TRBD1. The germline V gene has CDR1 SNHLY and CDR2 FYNNEI. V lost 5 bases, J lost 2 bases, and 5 bases stayed unmatched. This CDR3 is 15 amino acids long. The CDR3 DNA reads TGTGCCAGCAGTCAAGGACAGGGCGGCAATCAGCCCCAGCATTTT. Translating it yields CASSQGQGGNQPQHF.

The V gene is TRBV2, the J gene TRBJ1-2, with 7 bases aligning to TRBD1. The CDR3 has 13 residues. Trimming cost V 7 bases and J 2 bases; bases outside gene matches: 4. Germline CDR1 is SNHLY and CDR2 is FYNNEI. CDR3 sequence reads: CASKTGTNYGYTF. As DNA, the CDR3 is TGTGCCAGCAAGACAGGGACAAACTATGGCTACACCTTC. Combining the CDR3 with reference TRBV2 and TRBJ1-2 gives the whole variable domain EPEVTQTPSHQVTQMGQEVILRCVPISNHLYFYWYRQILGQKVEFLVSFYNNEISEKSEIFDDQFSVERPDGSNFTLKIRSTKLEDSAMYFCASKTGTNYGYTFGSGTRLTVV.

This chain connects TRBV10-3 to TRBJ1-1; 9 bases map to TRBD1. From germline, CDR1 is ENHRY and CDR2 SYGVKD. The V segment lost 10 bases and the J segment 0 bases; nucleotides outside the gene matches: 9. There are 15 residues in the CDR3. The DNA of the CDR3 is TGTGCCACCGACAGGACAGGGGCTATGAACACTGAAGCTTTCTTT. It translates to CATDRTGAMNTEAFF.

This clone appeared once. The chain has TRBV5-8 and TRBJ1-5, with 9 nucleotides matching TRBD1. Germline trimming cut 7 bases from V and 3 bases from J; bases unmatched to any gene: 8. Germline CDR1 is SGHTS and CDR2 is YDEGEE. CDR3 size: 15 residues. Here the CDR3 DNA reads TGTGCCAGCGGTCCCGGGACAGGGATCAATCAGCCCCAGCATTTT. As protein: CASGPGTGINQPQHF.

The J gene is TRBJ1-1, the V gene TRBV28, with D perhaps TRBD1 (5 bases). Germline loops: CDR1 MDHEN, CDR2 SYDVKM. CDR3 length equals 13 residues. V gave up 5 bases and J gave up 8 bases, with 15 bases separating them. The CDR3 sequence is CASSTQGDWEAFF. Written as DNA, the CDR3 is TGTGCCAGCAGTACCCAGGGAGATTGGGAAGCTTTCTTT.